Listed here are 15 T cell receptor beta chains from one sample, sequenced in a study of shared clonotypes between healthy human individuals. The data were produced by immunoSEQ multiplex PCR, yet TCRdb's version contains in-frame clones alone and is incomplete. Among roughly 2 million clones listed, 85% to 95% were seen once. The specimen sequenced was naive CD4+ T cells sorted from blood. Subset denoted: CD45RA+ positively selected. All receptors come from a man aged 18 to 35 in good health.

The V gene is TRBV10-3, the J gene TRBJ1-6, with D maybe TRBD1 (6 bases). Trimming shortened V by 3 bases and J by 8 bases, and 14 bases separated the two germline ends. This CDR3 region has 15 residues. Germline CDR1 reads ENHRY; CDR2 reads SYGVKD. This CDR3 is CAISERGDTYSPLHF. CDR3 nucleotides: TGTGCCATCAGTGAAAGGGGGGATACTTATTCACCCCTCCACTTT.

The chain uses TRBV25-1 and TRBJ2-5; D is uncertain. Germline V lookup: CDR1 MGHDK, CDR2 SYGVNS. This CDR3 region has 15 residues. The V end lost 2 bases, the J end lost 4 bases, and 14 bases lay between the germline ends. The CDR3 region has the DNA TGTGCCAGCAGTGAAGGGCTACATGCAATAGAGACCCAGTACTTC. It yields the protein CASSEGLHAIETQYF.

In this sample, this clone turned up once. The chain uses TRBV18 and TRBJ1-5, with D perhaps TRBD1 (6 bases). Trimming pared 4 bases from V and 2 bases from J, leaving 24 bases between. Looked up from germline, CDR1 is KGHSH and CDR2 is LQKENI. The CDR3 has 19 residues. CDR3 sequence reads: CASSRDNRAAWDRNQPQHF. CDR3 sequence (DNA): TGTGCCAGCTCACGGGACAACAGGGCGGCTTGGGATCGCAATCAGCCCCAGCATTTT.

V is TRBV10-2 and J is TRBJ2-2, with TRBD2 matching 9 bases. V was clipped by 5 bases and J by 0 bases; unmatched bases: 4. The CDR3 is 16 amino acids. CDR1 and CDR2 (germline): WSHSY, SAAADI. For the CDR3, the DNA is TGCGCCAGCAGTAGTATAGCGGGGGCGAACACCGGGGAGCTGTTTTTT. Protein sequence: CASSSIAGANTGELFF.

This chain uses TRBV7-6 with TRBJ2-2; the D is unclear. The V end lost 1 base, the J end lost 5 bases, and 11 bases lay between the germline ends. CDR3 length equals 15 residues. Germline loops: CDR1 SGHVS, CDR2 FNYEAQ. In DNA form, the CDR3 reads TGTGCCAGCAGCTTAGGATCCTTGGAAACCGGGGAGCTGTTTTTT. Amino acids: CASSLGSLETGELFF.

V and J are TRBV6-4 and TRBJ1-5; D call uncertain. V was trimmed by 6 bases and J by 0 bases, leaving 6 bases between them. The CDR3 sequence is 13 residues long. CDR1 is MRHNA and CDR2 is SNTAGT in the germline V gene. The CDR3 DNA follows: TGTGCCAGCAGCATAAATAGCAATCAGCCCCAGCATTTT. Translation gives CASSINSNQPQHF.

The chain uses TRBV6-5 and TRBJ1-2; 7 bases are shared with TRBD1. This CDR3 contains 13 residues. V was clipped by 5 bases and J by 6 bases; unmatched bases: 6. Germline V gives CDR1 MNHEY, CDR2 SVGAGI. CDR3 amino acids: CASSPRGIHGYTF. CDR3 coding DNA: TGTGCCAGCAGTCCCAGGGGGATCCATGGCTACACCTTC.

The genes are TRBV6-1 and TRBJ2-7; no firm D call. V shed 0 bases and J shed 5 bases, with 8 bases lying between them. CDR3 size: 13 residues. Germline V CDR1 and CDR2: MNHNS, SASEGT. This chain's CDR3 is CASSEARQNEQYF. The CDR3 coding sequence is TGTGCCAGCAGTGAAGCTCGACAAAACGAGCAGTACTTC.

The rearrangement joins TRBV5-1 to TRBJ1-2, with D possibly matching TRBD1 (5 bases). Germline lookup yields CDR1 SGHRS and CDR2 YFSETQ. The V and J ends lost 5 bases and 3 bases respectively, with 17 bases between them. The CDR3 extends over 15 amino acids. CDR3 nucleotides: TGCGCCAGCAGAAAGGATCCGCGAGGGGACTATGGCTACACCTTC. As protein: CASRKDPRGDYGYTF.

This sequence joins TRBV9 and TRBJ1-5, with 12 bases fitting TRBD1. Germline assignment: CDR1 SGDLS and CDR2 YYNGEE. The CDR3 has 16 amino acids. Trimming took 4 bases from V and 5 from J; bases not matched to a gene: 7. The CDR3 DNA is TGTGCCAGCAGCCCGAGGGACAGGGGGCTGTATCAGCCCCAGCATTTT. This sequence encodes CASSPRDRGLYQPQHF.

V is TRBV6-6 and J is TRBJ1-2; D possibly corresponds to TRBD1 (5 bases). V was pared by 6 bases and J by 3 bases, with 17 bases between. The CDR3 is 15 amino acids. Germline lookup yields CDR1 MNHNY and CDR2 SVGAGI (reference sequence). The CDR3 region has the DNA TGTGCCAGCAGCATCCTCGGGGGAGGTGACTATGGCTACACCTTC. Amino acids: CASSILGGGDYGYTF.

The chain couples TRBV29-1 to TRBJ1-2, with TRBD1 identical over 7 bases. Germline lookup yields CDR1 SQVTM and CDR2 ANQGSEA. V shed 3 bases and J 2 bases; nucleotides not matched to a gene: 9. This CDR3 has 15 residues. In DNA, the CDR3 is TGCAGCGTTGATACGGCGTCAGGGGGGAACTATGGCTACACCTTC. Protein product: CSVDTASGGNYGYTF.

The chain links TRBV7-9 to TRBJ1-1; the match to TRBD1 covers 8 bases. The CDR3 consists of 15 residues. Germline CDR1 SEHNR, CDR2 FQNEAQ (reference sequence). The trim removed 5 bases at V and 2 bases at J, leaving 7 bases unmatched. The CDR3 region has the DNA TGTGCCAGCAGCACGCAGGGGGCCCTTAACACTGAAGCTTTCTTT. Its protein is CASSTQGALNTEAFF.

V is TRBV4-3 and J is TRBJ1-1, with 10 positions matching TRBD1. Per the germline V gene, CDR1 is LGHNA and CDR2 is YSLEER. The CDR3 covers 15 residues. Losses at the gene ends were 4 bases for V and 11 bases for J; bases not matched to a gene: 13. Here the CDR3 DNA reads TGCGCCAGCAGCCGAGACAGGGGGCCCGGATATAGGGCTTTCTTT. Its protein is CASSRDRGPGYRAFF.

V gene TRBV7-2 combines with J gene TRBJ2-5; D unresolved. The length of the CDR3 is 12 residues. Germline V gene lookup returns CDR1 SGHTA and CDR2 FQGNSA. Trimming stripped 5 bases from V and 4 bases from J, with 8 bases between. The CDR3 region has the DNA TGTGCCAGCAGCAGACCCCCAGAGACCCAGTACTTC. Encoded protein: CASSRPPETQYF.